These 29 T cell receptor beta chains were all obtained from the same sample, sequenced in a study of shared clonotypes between healthy human individuals (dated by TCRdb to 2020 to 2021). The library was made by the immunoSEQ multiplex PCR assay. TCRdb provides this immuneACCESS table in a form limited to in-frame rearrangements. Some clones are lacking; in checked studies, under half of them reflect an unresolved V gene, and why the rest are absent is not known. This sample is represented by some 360,000 clones; more than 60% of them were singletons. The top ten clones comprise about 9.4% of the sample. Sequences were obtained from memory CD4+ T cells sorted from blood. The meaning of the sample's cell subset or site label: CD45RA-negative fraction. Receptors were obtained from a man aged 25-45 years in good health.

This CDR3 reads CASSLDRTDTQYF. The CDR3 DNA is TGTGCCAGCAGCTTAGACCGCACAGATACGCAGTATTTT. This sequence joins TRBV7-8 and TRBJ2-3, with no clear D. Trimming took 1 base from V and 1 from J, leaving 3 bases between them. The CDR3 is 13 amino acids. Germline V gene lookup returns CDR1 SGHVS and CDR2 FQNEAQ.

The V gene is TRBV7-9, the J gene TRBJ2-2; D may match TRBD1 or TRBD2 (5 bases each). V was shortened by 2 bases and J by 6 bases, with 22 bases between the two germline ends. The CDR3 totals 18 residues. Germline CDR1 SEHNR, CDR2 FQNEAQ (reference sequence). CDR3 DNA: TGTGCCAGCAGCTTATGGCTCTGGGACCAAGGGAAGGCCGGGGAGCTGTTTTTT. Amino acid sequence: CASSLWLWDQGKAGELFF.

This chain connects TRBV28 to TRBJ2-3, with D possibly TRBD2 on 6 matching bases. The length of the CDR3 is 15 residues. CDR1 and CDR2 from the germline V gene are MDHEN and SYDVKM. The V end lost 2 bases, the J end lost 2 bases, and 11 bases lay between the germline ends. The CDR3 nucleotides read TGTGCCAGCAGTTTAAAGGGACTTATCACAGATACGCAGTATTTT. Its translation: CASSLKGLITDTQYF.

This clone appeared a single time. The J gene is TRBJ2-1, the V gene TRBV11-3; D gene unclear. The V gene's germline CDR1 is SGHNT and CDR2 YENEEA. The CDR3 runs to 15 residues. V was clipped by 0 bases and J by 5 bases, with 11 bases between them. The CDR3 is CASSLDQRRNNEQFF. For the CDR3, the DNA is TGTGCCAGCAGCTTAGATCAGCGAAGAAACAATGAGCAGTTCTTC.

The chain links TRBV7-3 to TRBJ2-3; D call uncertain. The CDR3 runs to 12 residues. Trimming cost V 1 base and J 1 base, with 0 bases left between them. CDR1 is SGHTA, CDR2 FQGTGA, per germline. This chain's CDR3 is CASSLSTDTQYF. The CDR3 nucleotides are TGTGCCAGCAGCTTAAGCACAGATACGCAGTATTTT.

The chain uses TRBV7-9 and TRBJ2-2; 7 positions agree with TRBD2. Germline trimming cut 5 bases from V and 0 bases from J; bases unmatched to any gene: 9. The CDR3 covers 17 residues. CDR1 SEHNR and CDR2 FQNEAQ come from the germline V gene (reference sequence). The CDR3 spells CASSLRAGVANTGELFF. In DNA form, the CDR3 reads TGTGCCAGCAGCCTACGCGCGGGGGTGGCGAACACCGGGGAGCTGTTTTTT.

The chain has TRBV28 and TRBJ2-7; maybe TRBD2 (6 bases). Germline CDR1 reads MDHEN; CDR2 reads SYDVKM. Between the trimmed V and J ends, which lost 6 bases and 4 bases, there was a span of 16 bases. The CDR3 loop spans 14 amino acids. This CDR3 is CASRRTEAGYEQYF. The DNA of the CDR3 is TGTGCCAGCAGACGGACGGAGGCGGGATACGAGCAGTACTTC.

This sequence joins TRBV5-4 and TRBJ2-3, with D unclear. The germline gives CDR1 SGHNT, CDR2 YYREEE (reference sequence). Trimming cost V 6 bases and J 10 bases, with 15 bases left between them. The CDR3 sequence is 12 residues long. This CDR3 is CASNRVGEAQYF. CDR3 sequence (DNA): TGTGCCAGCAACCGGGTTGGAGAGGCGCAGTATTTT.

Only a few counts were recorded for this clone. V and J are TRBV2 and TRBJ1-5; D possibly corresponds to TRBD1 (5 bases). V was cut by 3 bases and J by 3 bases, with 6 bases left in between. The CDR3 consists of 13 residues. From germline, CDR1 is SNHLY and CDR2 FYNNEI. The CDR3 spells CASSDRANQPQHF. The CDR3 DNA is TGTGCCAGCAGTGACAGGGCCAATCAGCCCCAGCATTTT.

This sequence joins TRBV7-6 and TRBJ1-3; D unresolved. Germline lookup yields CDR1 SGHVS and CDR2 FNYEAQ. There are 17 residues in the CDR3. The germline V and J ends were trimmed by 2 bases and 1 base, with 15 bases remaining between them. DNA of the CDR3: TGTGCCAGCAGCTTAAGCTCCACAGCCTATTCTGGAAACACCATATATTTT. Amino acid sequence: CASSLSSTAYSGNTIYF.

The rearrangement joins TRBV2 to TRBJ1-3; D unclear. Trimming removed 8 bases at V and 0 bases at J, with 11 bases between. The CDR3 is 14 amino acids. The germline V gene has CDR1 SNHLY and CDR2 FYNNEI. CDR3 in amino acids: CASGSYLSGNTIYF. In DNA, the CDR3 is TGTGCCAGCGGGTCCTACCTCTCTGGAAACACCATATATTTT.

A few counts support this clone. The sample contains more than one DNA sequence encoding this CDR3. J is TRBJ2-1 and V is TRBV9; 9 positions agree with TRBD2. This CDR3 comprises 17 residues. The V gene end was trimmed by 0 bases and the J gene end by 4 bases; junction bases not matched to a gene: 8. Per the germline V gene, CDR1 is SGDLS and CDR2 is YYNGEE. The CDR3 here is CASSVDPPSGIYNEQFF. CDR3 DNA sequence: TGTGCCAGCAGCGTAGATCCTCCTAGCGGGATATACAATGAGCAGTTCTTC.

J is TRBJ1-2 and V is TRBV2, with TRBD1 identical over 11 bases. The CDR3 is made up of 15 amino acids. Germline CDR1 reads SNHLY; CDR2 reads FYNNEI. The junction had 9 bases not matched to a gene; V was cut back by 4 bases and J by 8 bases. The CDR3 spells CASSGYFGTGGGYTF. The CDR3 coding sequence is TGTGCCAGCAGTGGATATTTTGGGACAGGGGGAGGCTACACCTTC. Supplemented by reference TRBV2 and TRBJ1-2, the full variable domain reads EPEVTQTPSHQVTQMGQEVILRCVPISNHLYFYWYRQILGQKVEFLVSFYNNEISEKSEIFDDQFSVERPDGSNFTLKIRSTKLEDSAMYFCASSGYFGTGGGYTFGSGTRLTVV.

On this clone: At the DNA level, this CDR3 is encoded by other sequences in the same sample as well. V usage is TRBV28 and J usage is TRBJ2-7; 8 nucleotides line up with TRBD1. The CDR3 covers 12 residues. Germline CDR1 MDHEN, CDR2 SYDVKM. V shed 8 bases, J shed 2 bases, and the junction held 2 bases outside the gene matches. This CDR3 reads CASRTGTYEQYF. CDR3 nucleotides: TGTGCCAGCCGGACAGGGACCTACGAGCAGTACTTC.

The J gene is TRBJ2-3, the V gene TRBV21-1. TRBV21-1 is tagged as a pseudogene. The CDR3 covers 17 residues. The CDR3 here is CASSKGSRDPHTDTQYF. The CDR3 region has the DNA TGTGCCAGCAGCAAAGGAAGCAGGGACCCCCACACAGATACGCAGTATTTT.

This sequence joins TRBV4-3 and TRBJ2-4; either TRBD1 or TRBD2 may fit D (7 bases each). V shed 0 bases and J shed 8 bases, with 14 bases lying between them. CDR3 length: 15 residues. Germline values: CDR1 LGHNA, CDR2 YSLEER. The CDR3 loop reads CASSQDARGRDIQYF. Written as DNA, the CDR3 is TGCGCCAGCAGCCAAGATGCCAGGGGGAGGGACATTCAGTACTTC.

The V call is TRBV2, the J call TRBJ1-2, with D possibly TRBD1 on 6 matching bases. V was pared by 5 bases and J by 4 bases, with 14 bases between. The CDR3 has 14 residues. Germline CDR1 reads SNHLY; CDR2 reads FYNNEI. The CDR3 coding sequence is TGTGCCAGCAGTCTCGACAGGCCTAGCTATGGCTACACCTTC. Its protein is CASSLDRPSYGYTF.

The chain is built from TRBV6-1 and TRBJ2-7, with D perhaps matching TRBD1 (5 bases). Trimming removed 9 bases at V and 3 bases at J, with 18 bases between. The CDR3 sequence is 14 residues long. Per the germline V gene, CDR1 is MNHNS and CDR2 is SASEGT. The CDR3 bases are TGTGCCAGGGTAGTAGGCGACAGCAACTACGAGCAGTACTTC. It is translated as CARVVGDSNYEQYF.

This chain connects TRBV2 to TRBJ2-3; 10 bases map to TRBD1. After removal of 9 bases from V and 6 bases from J, the junction contained 15 bases not matched to a gene. The germline CDR1 and CDR2 sequences are SNHLY and FYNNEI. The CDR3 is made up of 16 amino acids. CDR3 nucleotides: TGTGCCAGTGGACAGGGGGTGGCGGTGTGGGGCGATACGCAGTATTTT. Translating gives CASGQGVAVWGDTQYF.

This clone was counted a single time. The chain recombines TRBV7-9 with TRBJ2-2; D possibly corresponds to TRBD2 (5 bases). The CDR3 loop spans 13 amino acids. Germline V gene sequence: CDR1 SEHNR, CDR2 FQNEAQ (reference sequence). Deletions cut 3 bases from V and 6 bases from J, with 8 bases between. DNA of the CDR3: TGTGCCAGCAGCTTTGCCGGGGCCGGGGAGCTGTTTTTT. Translating it yields CASSFAGAGELFF.

This chain joins TRBV4-2 and TRBJ2-6; possibly TRBD2 for D (7 bases). Deletions cut 0 bases from V and 4 bases from J, with 10 bases between. The CDR3 contains 16 residues. Per the germline V gene, CDR1 is LGHNA and CDR2 is YNFKEQ. CDR3 loop: CASSQEGGPGANVLTF. The CDR3 region has the DNA TGTGCCAGCAGCCAAGAGGGGGGGCCCGGGGCCAACGTCCTGACTTTC.

The gene calls are TRBV10-3 and TRBJ2-1, with 10 positions matching TRBD2. The CDR3 has 17 amino acids. The ends lost 10 bases at V and 2 bases at J; junction bases unmatched: 14. CDR1 ENHRY and CDR2 SYGVKD come from the germline V gene. The CDR3 loop is CATKGQREGMPYNEQFF. DNA for the CDR3: TGTGCCACCAAGGGCCAGCGGGAGGGGATGCCCTACAATGAGCAGTTCTTC.

This clone showed up just a few times. The chain is built from TRBV16 and TRBJ1-2, with 8 bases identical to TRBD1. Germline CDR1 and CDR2: KGHSY and FQNENV. The CDR3 sequence is 14 residues long. With V trimmed by 3 bases and J by 4 bases, 4 bases remained unmatched. In DNA, the CDR3 is TGTGCCAGCAGCCATTCGACAGGGGTCTATGGCTACACCTTC. Its protein product is CASSHSTGVYGYTF.

This chain links TRBV28 with TRBJ1-4; perhaps TRBD1 as D (5 bases). Germline loops: CDR1 MDHEN, CDR2 SYDVKM. There are 15 residues in the CDR3. The V gene lost 5 bases and the J gene lost 3 bases, with 13 bases spanning the gap. CDR3 loop: CASSPLGRSNEKLFF. The CDR3 DNA follows: TGTGCCAGCAGTCCCCTGGGACGGTCTAATGAAAAACTGTTTTTT. Using reference TRBV28 and TRBJ1-4 for the parts outside the CDR3, the full variable domain is DVKVTQSSRYLVKRTGEKVFLECVQDMDHENMFWYRQDPGLGLRLIYFSYDVKMKEKGDIPEGYSVSREKKERFSLILESASTNQTSMYLCASSPLGRSNEKLFFGSGTQLSVL.

J is TRBJ2-5 and V is TRBV5-1; no clear D. The last part of the DNA fits TRBJ2-7 better; the J call may be wrong. Germline assignment: CDR1 SGHRS and CDR2 YFSETQ. The CDR3 totals 12 residues. CDR3 coding DNA: TGCGCCAGCAGCTTGGAAGGGTACGAGCAGTACTTC. It specifies CASSLEGYEQYF.

This clone came up once. The chain combines TRBV7-8 with TRBJ2-1; 10 positions agree with TRBD2. V lost 7 bases, J lost 1 base, and 10 bases stayed unmatched. The CDR3 extends over 17 amino acids. Germline loops: CDR1 SGHVS, CDR2 FQNEAQ. The CDR3 spells CASKALAGRYSYNEQFF. In DNA form, the CDR3 reads TGTGCCAGCAAGGCACTAGCGGGACGATATTCCTACAATGAGCAGTTCTTC.

This clone appeared a few times. J is TRBJ1-3 and V is TRBV18; no clear D gene. Looked up from germline, CDR1 is KGHSH and CDR2 is LQKENI. Trimming took off 3 bases at V and 0 bases at J, with 12 bases between the two ends. The length of the CDR3 is 16 residues. CDR3 sequence reads: CASSPGGSNSGNTIYF. The CDR3 region has the DNA TGTGCCAGCTCACCCGGTGGCAGCAACTCTGGAAACACCATATATTTT. The full variable domain, completed using reference TRBV18 and TRBJ1-3, is NAGVMQNPRHLVRRRGQEARLRCSPMKGHSHVYWYRQLPEEGLKFMVYLQKENIIDESGMPKERFSAEFPKEGPSILRIQQVVRGDSAAYFCASSPGGSNSGNTIYFGEGSWLTVV.

This chain uses TRBV7-2 with TRBJ2-7, with 9 bases lining up with TRBD1. CDR1 and CDR2 from the germline V gene are SGHTA and FQGNSA. This CDR3 region has 15 residues. Trimming at V came to 4 bases and at J to 2 bases, leaving 6 bases not matched to a gene. CDR3 amino acids: CASSWDRAKTYEQYF. The DNA for the CDR3 is TGTGCCAGCAGCTGGGACAGGGCCAAAACCTACGAGCAGTACTTC.

V usage is TRBV18 and J usage is TRBJ1-1; D call uncertain. V lost 6 bases, J lost 7 bases, and 18 bases lay in between. CDR3 length equals 14 residues. Germline assignment: CDR1 KGHSH and CDR2 LQKENI. The CDR3 sequence is CASSINIRDREAFF. The CDR3 DNA follows: TGTGCCAGCTCCATTAATATACGGGATCGTGAAGCTTTCTTT.